The subject of this entry is one T cell receptor (beta chain). Profiled with immunoSEQ multiplex PCR; TCRdb holds only in-frame clones, not every one. The sample lists about 210,000 clones, 82% occurring once. The record originates from a study of blood T cell repertoires in COVID-19. Study details: T cells, B-cell-depleted T cells, or PBMCs provided the cDNA or gDNA that served as material.

The V and J ends lost 3 bases and 4 bases respectively, with 12 bases between them. The CDR3 covers 15 residues. Germline CDR1 and CDR2: WSHSY and SAAADI. The chain uses TRBV10-2 and TRBJ1-4; D gene ambiguous. The receptor comes from a woman aged 40 to 50 with acute or convalescent COVID-19. The sample consisted of peripheral blood. The CDR3: CASSEVAGDNEKLFF. The CDR3 DNA sequence: TGCGCCAGCAGTGAAGTTGCGGGAGATAATGAAAAACTGTTTTTT.